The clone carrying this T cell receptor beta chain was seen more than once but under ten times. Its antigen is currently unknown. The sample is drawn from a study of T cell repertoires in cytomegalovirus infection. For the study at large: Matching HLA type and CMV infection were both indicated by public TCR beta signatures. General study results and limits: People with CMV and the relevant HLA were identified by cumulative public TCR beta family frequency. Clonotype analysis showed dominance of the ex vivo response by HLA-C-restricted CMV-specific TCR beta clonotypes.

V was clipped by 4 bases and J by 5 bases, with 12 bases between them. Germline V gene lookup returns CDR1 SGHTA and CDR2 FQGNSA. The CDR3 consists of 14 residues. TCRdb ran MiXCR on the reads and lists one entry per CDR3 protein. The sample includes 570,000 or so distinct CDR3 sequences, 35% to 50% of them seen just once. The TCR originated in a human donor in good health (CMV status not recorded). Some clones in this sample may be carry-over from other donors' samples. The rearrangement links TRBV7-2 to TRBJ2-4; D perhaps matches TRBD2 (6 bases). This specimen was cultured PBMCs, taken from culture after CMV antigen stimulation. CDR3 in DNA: TGTGCCAGCAGCTCGTACTGGAGGGAAAACATTCAGTACTTC. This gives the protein CASSSYWRENIQYF.